The 12 T cell receptor beta chains listed next were all sequenced from one sample in a study of T cells in Graves' hyperthyroidism and ophthalmopathy. Amplification targeted TCR beta CDR3 regions from RNA transcripts. The study used the HTBI primer set for a first-round RT-PCR of the TCR CDR3. Each CDR3 protein gets one entry after TCRdb re-called the multiplex PCR reads with MiXCR. The table lists 300,000 to 450,000 distinct CDR3 sequences, about 14% of them singletons. The specimen sequenced was blood. The receptors were gathered from a woman aged 55-70 years with Graves' hyperthyroidism.

For this clonotype: One end of the junction is discordant with germline, which a read error may explain. The chain combines TRBV2 with TRBJ1-1; D is unresolved. Germline CDR1 SNHLY, CDR2 FYNNEI. The CDR3 consists of 13 residues. CDR3 bases: TGTGCCAGCAGTGCAGAGATGAACACTGAAGCTCCCTTT. Encoded protein: CASSAEMNTEAPF. The complete variable domain, with remaining parts taken from reference TRBV2 and TRBJ1-1, reads EPEVTQTPSHQVTQMGQEVILRCVPISNHLYFYWYRQILGQKVEFLVSFYNNEISEKSEIFDDQFSVERPDGSNFTLKIRSTKLEDSAMYFCASSAEMNTEAPFGQGTRLTVV.

Points on this clonotype: The junction differs from germline at one of its ends, possibly a read error. The rearrangement links TRBV11-1 to TRBJ2-2, with D possibly being TRBD2 (5 bases). Germline V CDR1 and CDR2: SGHAT, FQDESV (reference sequence). The CDR3 is made up of 14 amino acids. DNA for the CDR3: TGTGCCAGCAGCCCCCGTCCGGGCACCGGGGAGCTGCTTTTT. Translated, it gives CASSPRPGTGELLF.

The rearrangement uses TRBV5-1 and TRBJ1-1; TRBD1 is a possible D gene (6 bases). The germline V and J ends were trimmed by 4 bases and 4 bases, with 11 bases remaining between them. Germline V gene lookup returns CDR1 SGHRS and CDR2 YFSETQ. CDR3 length equals 13 residues. The CDR3 nucleotides read TGCGCCAGCAGCGTGGGGGGCAGCACTGAAGCTTTCTTT. It yields the protein CASSVGGSTEAFF.

This clonotype has at least ten counts. This sequence joins TRBV10-3 and TRBJ2-1, with D unresolved. The V gene lost 3 bases and the J gene lost 4 bases, with 4 bases spanning the gap. Germline assignment: CDR1 ENHRY and CDR2 SYGVKD. The CDR3 totals 12 residues. The CDR3 region is CAISDGYNEQFF. The DNA for the CDR3 is TGTGCCATCAGTGATGGTTACAATGAGCAGTTCTTC.

This clonotype has ten or more counts. The J gene is TRBJ2-1, the V gene TRBV18; possible D gene TRBD2, 6 bases. V was pared by 6 bases and J by 5 bases, with 14 bases between. Germline CDR1 and CDR2: KGHSH and LQKENI. CDR3 size: 14 residues. The CDR3 sequence is CASSPSGANNEQFF. CDR3 nucleotide sequence: TGTGCCAGCTCCCCCTCGGGAGCGAACAATGAGCAGTTCTTC.

This clonotype has ten or more counts. The chain recombines TRBV12-3 or TRBV12-4 with TRBJ1-2; no definite D call. The CDR3 loop spans 13 amino acids. Trimming left V 2 bases short and J 0 bases short, with 4 bases between. In DNA, the CDR3 is TGTGCCAGCAGTTTAAGGCCTAACTATGGCTACACCTTC. This codes for CASSLRPNYGYTF.

This clonotype was found many times. The chain uses TRBV5-1 and TRBJ1-2; 7 bases are a match to TRBD1. Germline loops: CDR1 SGHRS, CDR2 YFSETQ. The CDR3 contains 14 residues. Trimming took 2 bases from V and 3 from J; bases not matched to a gene: 4. CDR3 region: CASSLTGTDYGYTF. In DNA, the CDR3 is TGCGCCAGCAGCTTAACCGGGACAGACTATGGCTACACCTTC.

This clonotype was recorded a few times. The rearrangement links TRBV19 to TRBJ1-5; D call uncertain. V was clipped by 3 bases and J by 3 bases, with 6 bases between them. Germline lookup yields CDR1 LNHDA and CDR2 SQIVND (reference sequence). The CDR3 has 13 amino acids. CDR3 in DNA: TGTGCCAGTAGTATGCAGGACAATCAGCCCCAGCATTTT. This gives the protein CASSMQDNQPQHF.

This chain connects TRBV18 to TRBJ2-2, with D tentatively TRBD2 (5 bases). The length of the CDR3 is 16 residues. Germline V CDR1 and CDR2: KGHSH, LQKENI. The V end was cut by 3 bases, the J end by 8 bases, with 19 bases between. The CDR3 sequence is CASSPSDWHPAGELFF. CDR3 nucleotide sequence: TGTGCCAGCTCACCTTCGGACTGGCACCCCGCGGGGGAGCTGTTTTTT.

Turning to this clonotype: Since a much larger clone is just one base distant, this may be a read error. This sequence joins TRBV12-5 and TRBJ2-1, with D perhaps matching TRBD1 (6 bases). Germline V gene lookup returns CDR1 LGHNT and CDR2 FRNRAP. The CDR3 is 15 residues long. V lost 7 bases and J 6 bases, leaving 19 bases between the germline ends. CDR3: CASAKTGKFGNEQFF. CDR3 bases: TGTGCTAGTGCCAAAACAGGGAAGTTTGGCAATGAGCAGTTCTTC. The whole variable domain, filled in from reference TRBV12-5 and TRBJ2-1, reads DARVTQTPRHKVTEMGQEVTMRCQPILGHNTVFWYRQTMMQGLELLAYFRNRAPLDDSGMPKDRFSAEMPDATLATLKIQPSEPRDSAVYFCASAKTGKFGNEQFFGPGTRLTVL.

This clonotype was counted only a few times. The V and J genes are TRBV19 and TRBJ2-5; D may be TRBD1 (6 bases). Germline V CDR1 and CDR2: LNHDA, SQIVND (reference sequence). V was cut by 7 bases and J by 3 bases, with 15 bases left in between. The CDR3 contains 14 residues. CDR3 bases: TGTGCCAGTACTACAAACCGGGACAAAGAGACCCAGTACTTC. Protein sequence: CASTTNRDKETQYF.

This clonotype came up many times. The DNA for the CDR3 is TGTGCCAGCTCACCATCGGACACATCTGTCGAGCAGTACTTC. Its translation: CASSPSDTSVEQYF. The J gene is TRBJ2-7, the V gene TRBV18; perhaps TRBD1 as D (5 bases). The CDR3 contains 14 residues. Germline CDR1 reads KGHSH; CDR2 reads LQKENI. V lost 2 bases, J lost 6 bases, and 14 bases lay in between.